Listed here are 14 T cell receptor beta chains from one sample, sequenced in a study of CD4+ T cells in melanoma (dated by TCRdb to the early 2020s). To prepare the library, the immunoSEQ multiplex PCR assay was applied. The clones in this table, taken by TCRdb from immuneACCESS, are in-frame only. Not every clone is retained; where verified, under half of the shortfall comes from an unresolved V gene, and the cause of the rest is unknown. This sample holds 140,000 or so clones; 85% to 95% were observed only once. 1.5% to 1.7% of the sample rests with the top ten. These receptors were obtained from a human donor with melanoma.

This sequence joins TRBV20-1 and TRBJ2-2; D is undetermined. Germline V gene sequence: CDR1 DFQATT, CDR2 SNEGSKA (reference sequence). CDR3 length equals 11 residues. V shed 4 bases and J shed 5 bases, with 5 bases lying between them. The CDR3 loop is CSAILTGELFF. The CDR3 nucleotides read TGCAGTGCTATCTTAACCGGGGAGCTGTTTTTT.

This sequence joins TRBV5-4 and TRBJ1-2; no reliable D call. The CDR3 consists of 14 residues. Germline-derived CDR1 and CDR2 are SGHNT and YYREEE (reference sequence). Trimming removed 1 base at V and 4 bases at J, with 11 bases between. The CDR3 region has the DNA TGTGCCAGCAGCTTGCTCGCCCCTACCTATGGCTACACCTTC. This gives the protein CASSLLAPTYGYTF.

The chain joins TRBV10-3 to TRBJ1-2; the D gene is possibly TRBD1 (5 bases). The germline V gene encodes CDR1 ENHRY and CDR2 SYGVKD. This CDR3 comprises 13 residues. The ends were cut back, 6 bases at V and 6 bases at J, with 14 bases in the middle. The chain's CDR3 is CAISLDRENGYTF. The CDR3, as DNA: TGTGCCATCAGCCTTGACAGAGAAAATGGCTACACCTTC.

This rearrangement joins TRBV5-1 to TRBJ1-6; D is ambiguous. CDR3 length: 16 residues. Germline-derived CDR1 and CDR2 are SGHRS and YFSETQ. The germline V and J ends were trimmed by 0 bases and 3 bases, with 10 bases remaining between them. CDR3 loop: CASSLGAGDYNSPLHF. CDR3 nucleotides: TGCGCCAGCAGCTTGGGGGCCGGGGACTATAATTCACCCCTCCACTTT.

As DNA, the CDR3 is TGCAGCGTTATAGGGGTAAATAACGCAGATACGCAGTATTTT. This translates into CSVIGVNNADTQYF. The chain is built from TRBV29-1 and TRBJ2-3; D is possibly TRBD1 (5 bases). Germline loops: CDR1 SQVTM, CDR2 ANQGSEA. V lost 5 bases and J lost 4, with 16 bases in between. The CDR3 contains 14 residues.

This chain links TRBV6-5 with TRBJ2-5; no clear D. V dropped 2 bases and J dropped 3 bases, with 16 bases sitting between them. Germline V gene sequence: CDR1 MNHEY, CDR2 SVGAGI. The CDR3 extends over 16 amino acids. CDR3 coding DNA: TGTGCCAGCAGTTACCAGATAAGGGCCGGTGAAGAGACCCAGTACTTC. It translates to CASSYQIRAGEETQYF.

The V gene is TRBV18, the J gene TRBJ2-7; TRBD2 matches at 8 bases. The CDR3 covers 14 residues. V lost 4 bases and J lost 5; bases outside the gene matches: 7. The germline V gene has CDR1 KGHSH and CDR2 LQKENI. CDR3: CASSRGLEKDEQYF. CDR3 nucleotide sequence: TGTGCCAGCTCACGGGGACTAGAAAAGGACGAGCAGTACTTC. The entire variable domain, with the rest obtained from reference TRBV18 and TRBJ2-7, is as follows: NAGVMQNPRHLVRRRGQEARLRCSPMKGHSHVYWYRQLPEEGLKFMVYLQKENIIDESGMPKERFSAEFPKEGPSILRIQQVVRGDSAAYFCASSRGLEKDEQYFGPGTRLTVT.

V gene TRBV19 combines with J gene TRBJ2-7; 9 bases align to TRBD1. The CDR3 contains 15 residues. Losses at the gene ends were 4 bases for V and 4 bases for J; bases not matched to a gene: 8. CDR1 is LNHDA and CDR2 is SQIVND in the germline V gene (reference sequence). Here the CDR3 reads CASSRQGDHLYEQYF. In nucleotides, the CDR3 is TGTGCCAGTAGTAGACAGGGGGACCACCTTTACGAGCAGTACTTC.

This chain connects TRBV2 to TRBJ2-5, with 8 positions matching TRBD1. Germline values: CDR1 SNHLY, CDR2 FYNNEI. Losses at the gene ends were 2 bases for V and 6 bases for J; bases not matched to a gene: 5. The CDR3 covers 14 residues. The CDR3 sequence: CASSEMGQVKTQYF. The CDR3 DNA is TGTGCCAGCAGTGAAATGGGACAGGTGAAGACCCAGTACTTC.

The CDR3 is CASSLRVDSYEQYF. DNA for the CDR3: TGTGCCAGCAGCCTCCGGGTGGACTCCTACGAGCAGTACTTC. This chain uses TRBV5-5 with TRBJ2-7; D is ambiguous. The CDR3 length is 14 residues. V was clipped by 4 bases and J by 0 bases, with 11 bases between them. Germline V gene sequence: CDR1 SGHKS, CDR2 YYEKEE (reference sequence).

This chain connects TRBV7-8 to TRBJ1-1; a possible D gene is TRBD1 (5 bases). V lost 3 bases and J lost 3, with 14 bases in between. CDR1 and CDR2 from the germline V gene are SGHVS and FQNEAQ. This CDR3 has 15 residues. CDR3 protein: CASSLRGPTDTEAFF. DNA of the CDR3: TGTGCCAGCAGCTTGAGGGGCCCCACTGACACTGAAGCTTTCTTT.

This rearrangement joins TRBV4-1 to TRBJ1-1; no firm D call. From germline, CDR1 is MGHRA and CDR2 YSYEKL. V lost 3 bases to trimming and J lost 1 base, with 3 bases between them. The CDR3 covers 12 residues. CDR3 nucleotides: TGCGCCAGCAGCCAGCAGAACACTGAAGCTTTCTTT. Translating it yields CASSQQNTEAFF.

The chain combines TRBV30 with TRBJ2-3; 9 positions agree with TRBD2. With V trimmed by 8 bases and J by 2 bases, 11 bases remained unmatched. This CDR3 is built from 15 residues. Per germline, CDR1 GTSNPN and CDR2 SVGIG (reference sequence). The CDR3: CARAGGGGLTDTQYF. CDR3 bases: TGTGCCCGGGCCGGCGGGGGGGGCCTCACAGATACGCAGTATTTT. The variable domain in full, with the rest retrieved from reference TRBV30 and TRBJ2-3, is SQTIHQWPATLVQPVGSPLSLECTVEGTSNPNLYWYRQAAGRGLQLLFYSVGIGQISSEVPQNLSASRPQDRQFILSSKKLLLSDSGFYLCARAGGGGLTDTQYFGPGTRLTVL.

V is TRBV13 and J is TRBJ1-1; D call uncertain. CDR3 length: 12 residues. Germline assignment: CDR1 PRHDT and CDR2 FYEKMQ (reference sequence). V lost 11 bases, J lost 2 bases, and 12 bases lay in between. The CDR3 DNA sequence: TGTGCCGCGGGAAAGGGTAACACTGAAGCTTTCTTT. This translates into CAAGKGNTEAFF.